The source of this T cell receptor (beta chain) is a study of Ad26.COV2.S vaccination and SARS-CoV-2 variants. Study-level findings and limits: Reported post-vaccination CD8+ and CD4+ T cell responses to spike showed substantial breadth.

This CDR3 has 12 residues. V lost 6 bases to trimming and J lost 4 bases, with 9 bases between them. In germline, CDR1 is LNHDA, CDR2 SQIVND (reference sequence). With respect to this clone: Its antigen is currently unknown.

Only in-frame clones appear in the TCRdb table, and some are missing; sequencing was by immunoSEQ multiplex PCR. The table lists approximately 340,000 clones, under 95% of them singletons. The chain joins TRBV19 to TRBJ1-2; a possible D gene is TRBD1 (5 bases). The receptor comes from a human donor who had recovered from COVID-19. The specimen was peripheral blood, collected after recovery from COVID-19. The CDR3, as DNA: TGTGCCAGTAGGACAGCATCCTATGGCTACACCTTC. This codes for CASRTASYGYTF.